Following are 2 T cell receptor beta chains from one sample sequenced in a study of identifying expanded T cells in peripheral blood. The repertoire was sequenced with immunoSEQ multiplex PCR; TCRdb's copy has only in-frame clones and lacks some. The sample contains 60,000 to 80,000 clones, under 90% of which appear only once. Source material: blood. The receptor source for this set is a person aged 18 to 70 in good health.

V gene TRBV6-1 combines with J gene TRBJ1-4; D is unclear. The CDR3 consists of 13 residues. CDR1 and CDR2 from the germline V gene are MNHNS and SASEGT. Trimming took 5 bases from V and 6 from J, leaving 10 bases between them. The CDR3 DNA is TGTGCCAGCAGTATGGTTGCCGATGAAAAACTGTTTTTT. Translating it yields CASSMVADEKLFF.

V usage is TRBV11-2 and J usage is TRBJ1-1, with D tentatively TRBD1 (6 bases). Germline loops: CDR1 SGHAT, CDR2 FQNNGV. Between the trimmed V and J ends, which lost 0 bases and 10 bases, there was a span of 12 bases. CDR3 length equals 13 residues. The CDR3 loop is CASSLDAGVRAFF. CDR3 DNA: TGTGCCAGCAGCTTAGATGCAGGGGTCAGAGCTTTCTTT. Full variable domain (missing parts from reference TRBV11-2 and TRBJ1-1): EAGVAQSPRYKIIEKRQSVAFWCNPISGHATLYWYQQILGQGPKLLIQFQNNGVVDDSQLPKDRFSAERLKGVDSTLKIQPAKLEDSAVYLCASSLDAGVRAFFGQGTRLTVV.